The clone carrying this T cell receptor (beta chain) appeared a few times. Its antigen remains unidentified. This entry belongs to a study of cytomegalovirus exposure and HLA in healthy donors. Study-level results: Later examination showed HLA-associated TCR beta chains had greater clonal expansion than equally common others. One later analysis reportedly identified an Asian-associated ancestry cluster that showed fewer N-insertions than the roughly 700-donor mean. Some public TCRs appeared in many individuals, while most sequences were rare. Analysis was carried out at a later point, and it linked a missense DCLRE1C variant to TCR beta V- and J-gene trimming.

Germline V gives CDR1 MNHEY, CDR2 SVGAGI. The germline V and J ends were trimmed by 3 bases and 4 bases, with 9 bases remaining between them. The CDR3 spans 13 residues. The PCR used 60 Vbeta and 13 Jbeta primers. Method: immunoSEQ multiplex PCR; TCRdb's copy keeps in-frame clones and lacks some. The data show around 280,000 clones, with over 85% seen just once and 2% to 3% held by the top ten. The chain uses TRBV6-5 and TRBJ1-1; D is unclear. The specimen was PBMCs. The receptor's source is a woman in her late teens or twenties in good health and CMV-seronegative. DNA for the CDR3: TGTGCCAGCAGTTATGTGGGAGGCACTGAAGCTTTCTTT. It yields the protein CASSYVGGTEAFF.